One sample yielded the 14 T cell receptor beta chains listed below, sequenced in a study of T cells in localized non-small cell lung cancer. Sequenced by immunoSEQ multiplex PCR; TCRdb stores in-frame clones only, minus some. The data show some 29,000 clones, 70% to 90% seen once. This specimen was peripheral blood, taken before any cancer treatment. Receptors originate from a woman aged 18 to 50 with stage I lung adenocarcinoma.

The chain is built from TRBV6-5 and TRBJ1-4; a possible D gene is TRBD1 (5 bases). Germline-derived CDR1 and CDR2 are MNHEY and SVGAGI. The CDR3 runs to 13 residues. V lost 7 bases and J lost 8, with 14 bases in between. This CDR3 is CASKLYEGEKLFF. CDR3 DNA sequence: TGTGCCAGCAAACTATATGAGGGGGAAAAACTGTTTTTT.

The chain couples TRBV5-1 to TRBJ1-1; D is ambiguous. The CDR3 loop spans 15 amino acids. The ends were cut back, 2 bases at V and 0 bases at J, with 11 bases in the middle. CDR1 SGHRS and CDR2 YFSETQ come from the germline V gene. CDR3 nucleotides: TGCGCCAGCAGCTTCGGAAGGGCTATGAACACTGAAGCTTTCTTT. Its protein product is CASSFGRAMNTEAFF.

This clone was seen a single time. The rearrangement joins TRBV7-2 to TRBJ2-3; 9 bases are shared with TRBD2. CDR1 is SGHTA, CDR2 FQGNSA, per germline. The CDR3 has 17 amino acids. With 2 bases clipped from V and 1 base from J, the junction kept 7 bases outside the gene matches. CDR3 sequence reads: CASSLRQTSGGTDTQYF. The CDR3 DNA reads TGTGCCAGCAGCTTACGTCAGACTAGCGGAGGCACAGATACGCAGTATTTT.

This clone occurred a few times. This chain joins TRBV29-1 and TRBJ1-1, with D unclear. This CDR3 comprises 13 residues. The V end lost 3 bases, the J end lost 2 bases, and 10 bases lay between the germline ends. Germline assignment: CDR1 SQVTM and CDR2 ANQGSEA. The DNA of the CDR3 is TGCAGCGTTGAGGTTTCGGCAAACACTGAAGCTTTCTTT. Protein product: CSVEVSANTEAFF.

This chain joins TRBV6-5 and TRBJ1-4, with D possibly matching TRBD1 (5 bases). Germline V gene sequence: CDR1 MNHEY, CDR2 SVGAGI. The CDR3 sequence is 15 residues long. Trimming left V 6 bases short and J 0 bases short, with 11 bases between. The chain's CDR3 is CASSRDRSTNEKLFF. The CDR3, as DNA: TGTGCCAGCAGCCGTGACAGATCAACTAATGAAAAACTGTTTTTT.

The chain recombines TRBV6-1 with TRBJ2-1, with no clear D. Trimming took 6 bases from V and 5 from J, leaving 11 bases between them. This CDR3 is 13 amino acids long. Per the germline V gene, CDR1 is MNHNS and CDR2 is SASEGT. CDR3 in DNA: TGTGCCAGCAGACCCGGGTCTAACAATGAGCAGTTCTTC. Its protein is CASRPGSNNEQFF.

V is TRBV29-1 and J is TRBJ2-1; no definite D call. Trimming left V 0 bases short and J 7 bases short, with 7 bases between. In germline, CDR1 is SQVTM, CDR2 ANQGSEA. CDR3 length equals 12 residues. CDR3 protein: CSVEENKNEQFF. The DNA for the CDR3 is TGCAGCGTTGAAGAAAATAAAAATGAGCAGTTCTTC.

A few counts support this clone. The J gene is TRBJ2-2, the V gene TRBV5-4; D unclear. V gave up 2 bases and J gave up 0 bases, with 5 bases separating them. The CDR3 extends over 14 amino acids. CDR1 is SGHNT, CDR2 YYREEE, per germline (reference sequence). The CDR3 region has the DNA TGTGCCAGCAGCTTTTACGCGAACACCGGGGAGCTGTTTTTT. Protein: CASSFYANTGELFF. The whole variable domain, filled in from reference TRBV5-4 and TRBJ2-2, reads ETGVTQSPTHLIKTRGQQVTLRCSSQSGHNTVSWYQQALGQGPQFIFQYYREEENGRGNFPPRFSGLQFPNYSSELNVNALELDDSALYLCASSFYANTGELFFGEGSRLTVL.

V and J are TRBV6-6 and TRBJ2-5; D possibly corresponds to TRBD2 (5 bases). CDR3 length: 14 residues. The V gene lost 5 bases and the J gene lost 2 bases, with 12 bases spanning the gap. The germline gives CDR1 MNHNY, CDR2 SVGAGI (reference sequence). The CDR3 is CASSKREGQETQYF. The CDR3 DNA sequence: TGTGCCAGCAGTAAACGGGAAGGACAAGAGACCCAGTACTTC.

The rearrangement joins TRBV5-1 to TRBJ2-7, with 11 bases identical to TRBD1. The CDR3 has 14 amino acids. Trimming at V came to 2 bases and at J to 3 bases, leaving 1 base not matched to a gene. From germline, CDR1 is SGHRS and CDR2 YFSETQ. The CDR3 bases are TGCGCCAGCAGCTTCGGGACAGGGGGCTACGAGCAGTACTTC. This gives the protein CASSFGTGGYEQYF.

This clone appeared a single time. The chain links TRBV2 to TRBJ1-1, with 9 bases lining up with TRBD1. This CDR3 comprises 13 residues. After removal of 8 bases from V and 7 bases from J, the junction contained 8 bases not matched to a gene. The germline V gene has CDR1 SNHLY and CDR2 FYNNEI. In DNA, the CDR3 is TGTGCCAGCCACCGGACAGGGGACGGTGAAGCTTTCTTT. It yields the protein CASHRTGDGEAFF.

The V gene is TRBV7-2, the J gene TRBJ1-5; TRBD1 might be the D (6 bases). The CDR3 extends over 15 amino acids. Per the germline V gene, CDR1 is SGHTA and CDR2 is FQGNSA. V lost 2 bases to trimming and J lost 4 bases, with 12 bases between them. CDR3 DNA: TGTGCCAGCAGCTTAATACCAGGGGCGAATCAGCCCCAGCATTTT. It translates to CASSLIPGANQPQHF.

The rearrangement uses TRBV28 and TRBJ2-2; 15 bases map to TRBD2. CDR1 is MDHEN and CDR2 is SYDVKM in the germline V gene. J gave up 6 bases and V 3 bases, and 5 bases lay outside the gene matches. There are 17 residues in the CDR3. CDR3 sequence reads: CASSLGLAGGGSGELFF. In nucleotides, the CDR3 is TGTGCCAGCAGTTTGGGACTAGCGGGAGGCGGATCCGGGGAGCTGTTTTTT.

V gene TRBV10-3 combines with J gene TRBJ2-7, with D possibly being TRBD1 (5 bases). The CDR3 covers 15 residues. Trimming shortened V by 0 bases and J by 2 bases, and 11 bases separated the two germline ends. Looked up from germline, CDR1 is ENHRY and CDR2 is SYGVKD. The CDR3 spells CAISESSGFAYEQYF. Written as DNA, the CDR3 is TGTGCCATCAGTGAGTCTTCAGGGTTTGCCTACGAGCAGTACTTC.